This TCR beta chain comes out of a study of T cells after yellow fever vaccination. This clonotype was detected a few times. The antigen remains unidentified. The CDR3 spans 13 residues. Germline values: CDR1 DFQATT, CDR2 SNEGSKA (reference sequence). V was pared by 5 bases and J by 1 base, with 11 bases between. Whole-study results and caveats: There was a possibility that FACS-sorted repertoires contained abundant clonotypes contaminating from the bulk population.

TCRdb reanalysed the 5' RACE reads using MiXCR and keeps one entry per CDR3 protein. The repertoire holds 200,000 to 250,000 distinct CDR3 sequences, less than 3.5% seen once, with around 3% in the top ten. The sequencing here drew on CD4+ T cells sorted from PBMCs, taken 10 days after the yellow fever booster vaccination. The sequence derives from a man in his late teens or twenties who received the YFV17D yellow fever vaccine. The V and J genes are TRBV20-1 and TRBJ1-1; a weak D match, TRBD1 (6 bases). Here the CDR3 DNA reads TGCAGTGCTGGAAAGGGACAGAACACTGAAGCTTTCTTT. This encodes CSAGKGQNTEAFF.